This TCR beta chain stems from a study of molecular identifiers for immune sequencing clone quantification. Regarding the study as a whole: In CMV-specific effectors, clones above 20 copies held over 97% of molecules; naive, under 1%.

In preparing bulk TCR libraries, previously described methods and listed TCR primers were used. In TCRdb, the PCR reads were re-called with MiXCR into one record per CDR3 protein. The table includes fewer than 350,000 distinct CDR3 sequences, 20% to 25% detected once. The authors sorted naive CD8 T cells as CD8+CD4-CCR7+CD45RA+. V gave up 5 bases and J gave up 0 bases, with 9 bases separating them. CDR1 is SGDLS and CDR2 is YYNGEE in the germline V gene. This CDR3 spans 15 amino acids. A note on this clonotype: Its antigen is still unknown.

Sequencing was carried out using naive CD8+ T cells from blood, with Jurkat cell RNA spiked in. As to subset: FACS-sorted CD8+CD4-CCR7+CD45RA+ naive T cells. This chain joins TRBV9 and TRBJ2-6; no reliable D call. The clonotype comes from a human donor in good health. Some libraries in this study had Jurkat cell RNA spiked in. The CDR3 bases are TGTGCCAGCAGTGGAGCCGGCTCTGGGGCCAACGTCCTGACTTTC. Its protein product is CASSGAGSGANVLTF.